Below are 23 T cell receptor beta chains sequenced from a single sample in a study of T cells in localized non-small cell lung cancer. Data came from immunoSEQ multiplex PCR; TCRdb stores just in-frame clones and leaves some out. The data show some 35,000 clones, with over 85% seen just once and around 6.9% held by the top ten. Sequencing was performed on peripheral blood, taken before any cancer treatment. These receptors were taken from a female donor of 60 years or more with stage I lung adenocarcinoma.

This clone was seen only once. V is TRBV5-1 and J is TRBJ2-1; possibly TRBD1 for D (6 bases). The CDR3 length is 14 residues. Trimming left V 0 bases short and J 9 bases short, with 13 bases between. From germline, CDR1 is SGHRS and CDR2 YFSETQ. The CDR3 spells CASSLAGTGSEQFF. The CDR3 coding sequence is TGCGCCAGCAGCTTGGCCGGAACAGGGAGTGAGCAGTTCTTC.

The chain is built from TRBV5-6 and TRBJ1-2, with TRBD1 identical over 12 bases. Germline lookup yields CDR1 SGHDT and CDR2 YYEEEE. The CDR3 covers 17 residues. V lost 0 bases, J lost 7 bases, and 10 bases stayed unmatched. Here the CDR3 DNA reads TGTGCCAGCAGCTTGGTGGGACAGGGGGCTTTTTCGTTTGGCTACACCTTC. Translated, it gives CASSLVGQGAFSFGYTF.

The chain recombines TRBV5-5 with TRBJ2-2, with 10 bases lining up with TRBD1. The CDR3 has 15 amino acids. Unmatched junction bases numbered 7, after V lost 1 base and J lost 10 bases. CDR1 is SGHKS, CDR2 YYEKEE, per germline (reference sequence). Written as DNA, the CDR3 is TGTGCCAGCAGCTTGACCGGGACAGGGGAAAAGGAGCTGTTTTTT. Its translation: CASSLTGTGEKELFF.

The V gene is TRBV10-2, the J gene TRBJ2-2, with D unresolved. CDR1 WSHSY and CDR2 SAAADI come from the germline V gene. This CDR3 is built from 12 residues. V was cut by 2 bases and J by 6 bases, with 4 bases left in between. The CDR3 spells CASSEVSGELFF. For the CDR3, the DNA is TGCGCCAGCAGTGAGGTTTCCGGGGAGCTGTTTTTT.

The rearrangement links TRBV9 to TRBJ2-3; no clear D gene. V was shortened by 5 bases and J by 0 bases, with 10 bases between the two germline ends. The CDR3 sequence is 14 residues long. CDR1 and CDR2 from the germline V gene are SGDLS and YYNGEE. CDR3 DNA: TGTGCCAGCAGATCCGATACTAGCACAGATACGCAGTATTTT. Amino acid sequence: CASRSDTSTDTQYF.

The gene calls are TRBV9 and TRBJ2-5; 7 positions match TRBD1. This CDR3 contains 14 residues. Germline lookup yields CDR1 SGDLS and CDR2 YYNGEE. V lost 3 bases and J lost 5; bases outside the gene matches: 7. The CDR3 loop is CASSARTGTETQYF. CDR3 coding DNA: TGTGCCAGCAGCGCTAGGACAGGAACGGAGACCCAGTACTTC.

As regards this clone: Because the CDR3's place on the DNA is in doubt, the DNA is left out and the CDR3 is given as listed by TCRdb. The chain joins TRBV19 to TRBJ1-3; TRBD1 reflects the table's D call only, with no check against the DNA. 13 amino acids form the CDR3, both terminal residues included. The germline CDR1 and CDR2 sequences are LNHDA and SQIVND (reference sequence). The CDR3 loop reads CASTSGQGYTIYF.

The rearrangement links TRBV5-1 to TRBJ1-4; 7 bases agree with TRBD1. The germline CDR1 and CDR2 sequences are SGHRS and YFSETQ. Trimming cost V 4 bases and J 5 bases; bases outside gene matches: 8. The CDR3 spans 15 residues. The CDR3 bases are TGCGCCAGCAGCAGCAAGGGGGCTGGGAATGAAAAACTGTTTTTT. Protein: CASSSKGAGNEKLFF.

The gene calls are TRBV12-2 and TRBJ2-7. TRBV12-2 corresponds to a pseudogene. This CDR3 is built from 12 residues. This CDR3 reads CASLTGPHEQYF. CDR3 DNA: TGTGCAAGTCTGACTGGGCCCCACGAGCAGTACTTC.

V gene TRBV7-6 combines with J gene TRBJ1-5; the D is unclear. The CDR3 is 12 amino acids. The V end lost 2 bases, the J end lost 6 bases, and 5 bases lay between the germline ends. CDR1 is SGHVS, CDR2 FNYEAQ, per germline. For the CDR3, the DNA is TGTGCCAGCAGCTTAAACGGTCAGCCCCAGCATTTT. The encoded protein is CASSLNGQPQHF.

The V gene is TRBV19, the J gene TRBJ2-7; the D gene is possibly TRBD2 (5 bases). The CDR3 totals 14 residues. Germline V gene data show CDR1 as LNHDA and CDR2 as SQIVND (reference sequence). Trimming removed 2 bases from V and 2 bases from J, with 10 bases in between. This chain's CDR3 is CASSITGIPYEQYF. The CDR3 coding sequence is TGTGCCAGTAGTATAACCGGGATTCCCTACGAGCAGTACTTC.

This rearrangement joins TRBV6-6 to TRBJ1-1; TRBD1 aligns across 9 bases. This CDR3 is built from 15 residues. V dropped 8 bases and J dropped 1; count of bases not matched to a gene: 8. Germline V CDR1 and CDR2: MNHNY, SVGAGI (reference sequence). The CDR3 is CASFLSGQGNTEAFF. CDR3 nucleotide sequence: TGTGCCAGCTTCCTTTCGGGACAGGGGAACACTGAAGCTTTCTTT.

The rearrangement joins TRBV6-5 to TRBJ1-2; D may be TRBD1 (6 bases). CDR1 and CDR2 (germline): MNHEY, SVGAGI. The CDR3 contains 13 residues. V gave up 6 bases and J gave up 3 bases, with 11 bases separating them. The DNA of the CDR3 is TGTGCCAGCAGACAGGGTAATTACTATGGCTACACCTTC. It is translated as CASRQGNYYGYTF.

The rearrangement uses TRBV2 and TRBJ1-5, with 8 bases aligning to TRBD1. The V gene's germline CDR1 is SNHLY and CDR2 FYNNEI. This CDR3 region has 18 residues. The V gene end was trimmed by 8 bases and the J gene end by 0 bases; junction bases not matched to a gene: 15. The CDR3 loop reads CASQSGGQDFYSNQPQHF. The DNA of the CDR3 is TGTGCCAGCCAATCCGGGGGACAGGATTTCTATAGCAATCAGCCCCAGCATTTT.

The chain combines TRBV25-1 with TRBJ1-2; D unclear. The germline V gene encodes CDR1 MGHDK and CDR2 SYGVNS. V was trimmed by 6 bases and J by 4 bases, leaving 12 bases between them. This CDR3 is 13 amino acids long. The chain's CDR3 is CASRAEEVYGYTF. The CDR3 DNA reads TGTGCCAGCAGAGCGGAGGAGGTCTATGGCTACACCTTC.

The CDR3 sequence is CASSGGGSSYNEQFF. The CDR3 DNA follows: TGTGCCAGCTCCGGTGGGGGATCCTCCTACAATGAGCAGTTCTTC. The chain joins TRBV2 to TRBJ2-1; D might be TRBD1 or TRBD2, each matching 5 bases. V was trimmed by 8 bases and J by 0 bases, leaving 14 bases between them. Germline V lookup: CDR1 SNHLY, CDR2 FYNNEI. This CDR3 has 15 residues.

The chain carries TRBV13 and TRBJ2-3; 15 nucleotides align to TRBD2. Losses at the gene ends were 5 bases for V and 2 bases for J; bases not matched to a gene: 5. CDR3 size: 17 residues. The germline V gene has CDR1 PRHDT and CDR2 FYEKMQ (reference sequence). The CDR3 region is CASSQGLAGGYTDTQYF. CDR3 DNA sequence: TGTGCCAGCAGCCAGGGACTAGCGGGGGGCTACACAGATACGCAGTATTTT.

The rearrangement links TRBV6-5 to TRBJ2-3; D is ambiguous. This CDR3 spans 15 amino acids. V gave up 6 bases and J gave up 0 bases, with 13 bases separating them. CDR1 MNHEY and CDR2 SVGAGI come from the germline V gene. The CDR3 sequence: CASRTMMASTDTQYF. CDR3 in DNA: TGTGCCAGCAGAACCATGATGGCTAGCACAGATACGCAGTATTTT.

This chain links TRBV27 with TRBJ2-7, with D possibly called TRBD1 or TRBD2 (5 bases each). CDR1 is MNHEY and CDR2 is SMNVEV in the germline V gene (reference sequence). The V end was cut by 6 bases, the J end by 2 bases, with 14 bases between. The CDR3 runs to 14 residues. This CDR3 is CASRDRDGTYEQYF. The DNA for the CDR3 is TGTGCCAGCAGGGACCGGGACGGAACCTACGAGCAGTACTTC.

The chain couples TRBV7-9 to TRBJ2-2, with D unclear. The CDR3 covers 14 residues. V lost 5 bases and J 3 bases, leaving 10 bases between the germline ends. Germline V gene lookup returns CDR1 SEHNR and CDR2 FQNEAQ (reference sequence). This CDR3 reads CASSLAWDTGELFF. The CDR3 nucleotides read TGTGCCAGCAGCCTTGCATGGGACACCGGGGAGCTGTTTTTT.

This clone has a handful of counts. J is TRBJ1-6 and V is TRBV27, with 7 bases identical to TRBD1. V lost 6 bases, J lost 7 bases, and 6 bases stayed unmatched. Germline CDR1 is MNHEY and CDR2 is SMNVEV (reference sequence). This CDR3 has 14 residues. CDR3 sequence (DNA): TGTGCCAGCAGCCTGAGGGACAGAAATTCACCCCTCCACTTT. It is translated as CASSLRDRNSPLHF.

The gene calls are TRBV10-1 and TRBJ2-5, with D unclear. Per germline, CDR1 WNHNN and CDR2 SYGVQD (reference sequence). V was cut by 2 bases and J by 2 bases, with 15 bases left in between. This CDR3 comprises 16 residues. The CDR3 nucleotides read TGCGCCAGCAGTGAGGATAAGATTCCGGGTCAAGAGACCCAGTACTTC. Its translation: CASSEDKIPGQETQYF.

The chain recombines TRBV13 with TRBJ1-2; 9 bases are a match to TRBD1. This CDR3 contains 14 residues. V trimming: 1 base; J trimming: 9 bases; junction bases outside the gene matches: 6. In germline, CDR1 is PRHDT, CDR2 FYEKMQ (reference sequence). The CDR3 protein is CASSLATGGPSYTF. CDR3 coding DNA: TGTGCCAGCAGCTTAGCAACAGGGGGCCCTAGCTACACCTTC.